This T cell receptor beta chain derives from a study of response to subunit inactivated influenza vaccine. TCRdb reprocessed the RT-PCR reads via MiXCR and lists one record per CDR3 protein. The sample holds roughly 170,000 distinct CDR3 sequences, roughly 8.7% seen once. The V gene lost 5 bases and the J gene lost 4 bases, with 8 bases spanning the gap. The germline V gene encodes CDR1 SNHLY and CDR2 FYNNEI. CDR3 length: 12 residues. The genes are TRBV2 and TRBJ1-1; maybe TRBD1 (6 bases). The input for sequencing was non-naive T cells sorted from PBMCs, taken on the day of vaccination. The source of this sequence is a man between 50 and 59 years old who received an inactivated influenza vaccine. CDR3 residues: CASSWTATEAFF. In DNA form, the CDR3 reads TGTGCCAGCAGTTGGACAGCCACTGAAGCTTTCTTT.